The 31 T cell receptor beta chains below were found in one sample sequenced in a study of shared clonotypes between healthy human individuals. This table comes from immunoSEQ multiplex PCR, and its TCRdb copy is limited to in-frame clones, with some not included. The table shows about 490,000 clones, with approximately 80% occurring only once. The sequencing input was PBMCs. Source of these receptors: a woman aged 40 to 50 in good health. Some clones in this sample may be carry-over from other donors' samples.

Regarding this clone: With a far larger clone one base away, a read error is the likely cause. This likely comes from a read error, as the CDR3 has no conserved phenylalanine or tryptophan at its end. The chain links TRBV13 to TRBJ2-7; possibly TRBD1 or TRBD2 for D (5 bases each). The V gene's germline CDR1 is PRHDT and CDR2 FYEKMQ (reference sequence). The CDR3 consists of 14 residues. V shed 5 bases and J shed 0 bases, with 11 bases lying between them. The CDR3 DNA is TGTGCCAGCAGCCTGGGGGTCCCCTCCTACGAGCAGTACCTC. Translating gives CASSLGVPSYEQYL.

The chain combines TRBV11-2 with TRBJ1-6; TRBD1 might be the D (5 bases). CDR1 and CDR2 (germline): SGHAT, FQNNGV. The CDR3 loop spans 12 amino acids. Deletions cut 3 bases from V and 14 bases from J, with 11 bases between. This CDR3 reads CASSFWEGSLHF. CDR3 sequence (DNA): TGTGCCAGCAGCTTCTGGGAGGGGTCCCTCCACTTT.

This chain links TRBV9 with TRBJ1-2, with TRBD1 identical over 10 bases. Trimming cost V 1 base and J 5 bases; bases outside gene matches: 5. Germline values: CDR1 SGDLS, CDR2 YYNGEE. This CDR3 has 15 amino acids. The CDR3, as DNA: TGTGCCAGCAGCGTAATGGGACAGGGGACTTATGGCTACACCTTC. Translation gives CASSVMGQGTYGYTF.

The CDR3 DNA reads TGTGCCAGCAGCCAAAACAGGGGAGGCCCCTACGAGCAGTACTTC. It yields the protein CASSQNRGGPYEQYF. This chain connects TRBV14 to TRBJ2-7; TRBD1 is a possible D gene (7 bases). Germline V gene sequence: CDR1 SGHDN, CDR2 FVKESK. This CDR3 spans 15 amino acids. Trimming stripped 2 bases from V and 2 bases from J, with 13 bases between. The full variable domain, completed using reference TRBV14 and TRBJ2-7, is EAGVTQFPSHSVIEKGQTVTLRCDPISGHDNLYWYRRVMGKEIKFLLHFVKESKQDESGMPNNRFLAERTGGTYSTLKVQPAELEDSGVYFCASSQNRGGPYEQYFGPGTRLTVT.

This clone was picked up a small number of times. The rearrangement links TRBV28 to TRBJ2-2, with a tentative D call TRBD1 (6 bases). Germline CDR1 reads MDHEN; CDR2 reads SYDVKM. The CDR3 totals 16 residues. Trimming shortened V by 5 bases and J by 7 bases, and 20 bases separated the two germline ends. The CDR3 DNA reads as TGTGCCAGCAGTCCCCGGTTTCAGGGGTTGCACGGGGAGCTGTTTTTT. It encodes CASSPRFQGLHGELFF.

V is TRBV5-6 and J is TRBJ1-4, with 9 nucleotides matching TRBD1. Germline-derived CDR1 and CDR2 are SGHDT and YYEEEE. The CDR3 is 18 residues long. The V and J ends lost 1 base and 3 bases, in that order; junction bases with no gene match: 10. CDR3: CASSLTSGQGTANEKLFF. CDR3 bases: TGTGCCAGCAGCTTGACCTCGGGACAGGGCACGGCTAATGAAAAACTGTTTTTT.

This clone appeared a single time. The chain recombines TRBV28 with TRBJ1-2; TRBD1 matches at 9 bases. Germline V lookup: CDR1 MDHEN, CDR2 SYDVKM. The junction had 11 bases not matched to a gene; V was cut back by 7 bases and J by 8 bases. CDR3 length: 14 residues. As DNA, the CDR3 is TGTGCCAGCACCATCAGTCAGGACAGGGGAGGCTACACCTTC. This codes for CASTISQDRGGYTF.

The chain couples TRBV5-1 to TRBJ2-2; TRBD1 matches 11 bases. V lost 4 bases to trimming and J lost 4 bases; unmatched junction nucleotides: 6. This CDR3 has 16 amino acids. Germline V gives CDR1 SGHRS, CDR2 YFSETQ. The CDR3 DNA reads as TGCGCCAGCAGCAGTACCGGGACAGGGGGCACCGGGGAGCTGTTTTTT. It is translated as CASSSTGTGGTGELFF.

The chain recombines TRBV7-9 with TRBJ2-7, with D possibly being TRBD1 or TRBD2 (5 bases each). V was cut by 5 bases and J by 1 base, with 12 bases left in between. The V gene's germline CDR1 is SEHNR and CDR2 FQNEAQ (reference sequence). The CDR3 has 14 residues. The CDR3 nucleotides are TGTGCCAGCAGCCCATGGGACGAATCCTACGAGCAGTACTTC. It is translated as CASSPWDESYEQYF.

The chain combines TRBV15 with TRBJ2-5; D may be TRBD2 (6 bases). Trimming removed 0 bases from V and 2 bases from J, with 19 bases in between. CDR3 length: 18 amino acids. Germline assignment: CDR1 LNHNV and CDR2 YYDKDF (reference sequence). The CDR3 coding sequence is TGTGCCACCAGCAGAGATTTAGGTGGGACTCACCTACAAGAGACCCAGTACTTC. Amino acids: CATSRDLGGTHLQETQYF. Filled out from reference TRBV15 and TRBJ2-5, the complete variable domain reads DAMVIQNPRYQVTQFGKPVTLSCSQTLNHNVMYWYQQKSSQAPKLLFHYYDKDFNNEADTPDNFQSRRPNTSFCFLDIRSPGLGDTAMYLCATSRDLGGTHLQETQYFGPGTRLLVL.

This clone was seen a few times. The chain combines TRBV20-1 with TRBJ2-1, with D uncertain. Trimming left V 4 bases short and J 8 bases short, with 6 bases between. The V gene's germline CDR1 is DFQATT and CDR2 SNEGSKA (reference sequence). The CDR3 is 10 residues long. The CDR3, as DNA: TGCAGTGCTATCAGAGATGAGCAGTTCTTC. Encoded protein: CSAIRDEQFF.

The sample holds a few counts of this clone. The chain employs TRBV7-9 and TRBJ1-1; D remains unclear. Germline CDR1 SEHNR, CDR2 FQNEAQ (reference sequence). With 6 bases removed from V and 0 bases from J, the gap between germline ends came to 11 bases. This CDR3 is 14 amino acids long. This chain's CDR3 is CASRRGPLNTEAFF. CDR3 nucleotide sequence: TGTGCCAGCAGAAGAGGACCGCTGAACACTGAAGCTTTCTTT.

This rearrangement joins TRBV18 to TRBJ2-6; 7 bases map to TRBD1. Looked up from germline, CDR1 is KGHSH and CDR2 is LQKENI. J lost 2 bases, V lost 4 bases, and 5 bases had no gene match. This CDR3 is 16 amino acids long. The CDR3 sequence: CASSQTGSAGANVLTF. DNA for the CDR3: TGTGCCAGCTCACAGACAGGGTCGGCTGGGGCCAACGTCCTGACTTTC.

This chain's CDR3 is CASSLGVAGEYEQYF. For the CDR3, the DNA is TGTGCCAGCAGCTTAGGCGTAGCAGGGGAATACGAGCAGTACTTC. This rearrangement joins TRBV7-6 to TRBJ2-7, with a weak D call TRBD1 (6 bases). CDR1 is SGHVS, CDR2 FNYEAQ, per germline. The V and J ends lost 1 base and 4 bases respectively, with 14 bases between them. This CDR3 comprises 15 residues.

This chain uses TRBV28 with TRBJ2-7; tentatively, D is TRBD2 (6 bases). This CDR3 is 12 amino acids long. Between the trimmed V and J ends, which lost 3 bases and 6 bases, there was a span of 9 bases. Germline V gene data show CDR1 as MDHEN and CDR2 as SYDVKM. CDR3 sequence (DNA): TGTGCCAGCAGTTTTGAGGGAGGCGAGCAGTACTTC. It specifies CASSFEGGEQYF.

This clone occurred a few times. This is likely an artifact of a read error, given a far larger clone one base away. The identical CDR3 is also encoded by other nucleotide sequences in the sample. This chain links TRBV10-2 with TRBJ2-1; 13 bases match TRBD2. The germline gives CDR1 WSHSY, CDR2 SAAADI. Trimming at V came to 6 bases and at J to 12 bases, leaving 17 bases not matched to a gene. CDR3 length: 17 amino acids. CDR3 DNA: TGCGCCAGCAGCGATCCTGGACTAGCGGGAGATAGCGGGAGGCAGTTCTTC. Its translation: CASSDPGLAGDSGRQFF.

The chain employs TRBV28 and TRBJ1-1; D remains ambiguous. The CDR3 is 13 residues long. V was trimmed by 8 bases and J by 5 bases, leaving 15 bases between them. Germline CDR1 MDHEN, CDR2 SYDVKM. The CDR3 DNA reads as TGTGCCAGCCACCCCTTAGGGAGAACTGAAGCTTTCTTT. This sequence encodes CASHPLGRTEAFF.

Only a few counts were recorded for this clone. V is TRBV5-1 and J is TRBJ1-4; possible D gene TRBD1, 6 bases. V was pared by 0 bases and J by 3 bases, with 9 bases between. Germline V gene data show CDR1 as SGHRS and CDR2 as YFSETQ. This CDR3 has 15 amino acids. The CDR3 region has the DNA TGCGCCAGCAGCTTGGAGGGACAACCTAATGAAAAACTGTTTTTT. It codes for CASSLEGQPNEKLFF.

The chain employs TRBV9 and TRBJ2-2; the D gene is possibly TRBD1 (5 bases). This CDR3 spans 15 amino acids. Germline-derived CDR1 and CDR2 are SGDLS and YYNGEE. V was clipped by 4 bases and J by 4 bases, with 14 bases between them. This CDR3 reads CASSQGGVGTGELFF. CDR3 nucleotide sequence: TGTGCCAGCAGCCAGGGTGGTGTAGGCACCGGGGAGCTGTTTTTT.

The rearrangement links TRBV6-5 to TRBJ2-7, with 9 bases matching TRBD2. The CDR3 runs 15 residues. The V gene's germline CDR1 is MNHEY and CDR2 SVGAGI. Unmatched junction bases numbered 7, after V lost 0 bases and J lost 7 bases. CDR3 amino acids: CASSYSSGSHGEQYF. CDR3 DNA: TGTGCCAGCAGTTACTCTAGCGGGAGCCACGGGGAGCAGTACTTC.

This clone was recorded only once. The rearrangement uses TRBV2 and TRBJ2-7; 7 nucleotides line up with TRBD2. Germline CDR1 is SNHLY and CDR2 is FYNNEI. J was trimmed by 12 bases and V by 3 bases; bases with no gene match: 11. This CDR3 spans 13 amino acids. CDR3 DNA: TGTGCCAGCAGTGAGGAGACTAGCCTCAGAGGGTACTTC. This gives the protein CASSEETSLRGYF.

Remarks on this clone: The conserved phenylalanine or tryptophan is not found at the CDR3 terminus, so this likely reflects a read error. The rearrangement uses TRBV7-6 and TRBJ2-7; a weak D match, TRBD1 (6 bases). Trimming shortened V by 0 bases and J by 0 bases, and 6 bases separated the two germline ends. The CDR3 covers 14 residues. Looked up from germline, CDR1 is SGHVS and CDR2 is FNYEAQ. CDR3 nucleotides: TGTGCCAGCAGCTTAGCGACAGGCTCCTACGAGCAGTACCTC. Protein: CASSLATGSYEQYL.

In its sample, this clone was seen a few times. J is TRBJ2-5 and V is TRBV5-4; the D gene could be TRBD1 or TRBD2 (5 bases each). V was pared by 9 bases and J by 1 base, with 19 bases between. CDR3 length equals 15 residues. Germline V lookup: CDR1 SGHNT, CDR2 YYREEE (reference sequence). The CDR3, as DNA: TGTGCCACCAAAGCACCCGGGACCTCCCAAGAGACCCAGTACTTC. Protein: CATKAPGTSQETQYF.

A single count supports this clone. The chain employs TRBV9 and TRBJ1-2; D unresolved. Trimming removed 3 bases from V and 4 bases from J, with 10 bases in between. The CDR3 extends over 13 amino acids. Germline CDR1 SGDLS, CDR2 YYNGEE. The CDR3 DNA reads TGTGCCAGCAGCGGAGGGTTCGGCTATGGCTACACCTTC. Translating it yields CASSGGFGYGYTF.

This clone was detected a few times. This chain connects TRBV28 to TRBJ2-1; tentatively, D is TRBD2 (5 bases). Trimming cost V 3 bases and J 4 bases, with 13 bases left between them. This CDR3 contains 15 residues. Germline V gene sequence: CDR1 MDHEN, CDR2 SYDVKM. CDR3 in DNA: TGTGCCAGCAGTTTGATCGGAGGTTCTTACAATGAGCAGTTCTTC. Its translation: CASSLIGGSYNEQFF. The full variable domain, with the rest looked up from reference TRBV28 and TRBJ2-1, is DVKVTQSSRYLVKRTGEKVFLECVQDMDHENMFWYRQDPGLGLRLIYFSYDVKMKEKGDIPEGYSVSREKKERFSLILESASTNQTSMYLCASSLIGGSYNEQFFGPGTRLTVL.

This clone was detected a few times. The chain has TRBV5-1 and TRBJ2-1, with 13 bases fitting TRBD2. The ends lost 4 bases at V and 2 bases at J; junction bases unmatched: 0. The germline V gene encodes CDR1 SGHRS and CDR2 YFSETQ. This CDR3 is built from 15 residues. The CDR3 DNA reads as TGCGCCAGCAGCGGACTAGCGGGAGCCTACAATGAGCAGTTCTTC. Translated, it gives CASSGLAGAYNEQFF.

V and J are TRBV14 and TRBJ2-1; tentatively, D is TRBD2 (6 bases). With 0 bases removed from V and 6 bases from J, the gap between germline ends came to 12 bases. The germline CDR1 and CDR2 sequences are SGHDN and FVKESK. The CDR3 sequence is 15 residues long. This chain's CDR3 is CASSQDGGRRNEQFF. Written as DNA, the CDR3 is TGTGCCAGCAGCCAAGATGGAGGGCGCCGCAATGAGCAGTTCTTC.

This chain links TRBV2 with TRBJ1-4; D not resolved. Germline CDR1 reads SNHLY; CDR2 reads FYNNEI. The CDR3 extends over 15 amino acids. The V gene lost 5 bases and the J gene lost 8 bases, with 18 bases spanning the gap. CDR3 sequence (DNA): TGTGCCAGCAGTCCACGGACGGCCCCGGGGGAAAAACTGTTTTTT. This sequence encodes CASSPRTAPGEKLFF. The entire variable domain, with the rest obtained from reference TRBV2 and TRBJ1-4, is as follows: EPEVTQTPSHQVTQMGQEVILRCVPISNHLYFYWYRQILGQKVEFLVSFYNNEISEKSEIFDDQFSVERPDGSNFTLKIRSTKLEDSAMYFCASSPRTAPGEKLFFGSGTQLSVL.

The genes are TRBV4-1 and TRBJ2-4; possible D gene TRBD2, 5 bases. CDR3 length equals 12 residues. Germline CDR1 and CDR2: MGHRA and YSYEKL. The V and J ends lost 3 bases and 14 bases respectively, with 14 bases between them. CDR3 region: CASSHPAGIKYF. The CDR3 DNA is TGCGCCAGCAGCCACCCTGCGGGCATCAAGTACTTC.

This clone turned up a few times. V gene TRBV7-3 combines with J gene TRBJ2-1; TRBD2 matches 13 bases. The CDR3 is made up of 16 amino acids. CDR1 is SGHTA and CDR2 is FQGTGA in the germline V gene. Unmatched junction bases numbered 10, after V lost 5 bases and J lost 9 bases. The CDR3, as DNA: TGTGCCAGCAGCCTCCCCGGGACTAGCGGGATTGTTGAGCAGTTCTTC. Residues: CASSLPGTSGIVEQFF.

Of note for this clone: A much more abundant neighbour one base away suggests this may be a read error. This specimen includes other DNA sequences encoding the same CDR3. The genes are TRBV15 and TRBJ1-5; D ambiguous. CDR1 is LNHNV, CDR2 YYDKDF, per germline (reference sequence). This CDR3 has 18 amino acids. With 2 bases removed from V and 2 bases from J, the gap between germline ends came to 19 bases. The CDR3 spells CATSRLGLGVSGNQPQHF. CDR3 sequence (DNA): TGTGCCACCAGCAGACTAGGGTTGGGAGTTTCAGGCAATCAGCCCCAGCATTTT.